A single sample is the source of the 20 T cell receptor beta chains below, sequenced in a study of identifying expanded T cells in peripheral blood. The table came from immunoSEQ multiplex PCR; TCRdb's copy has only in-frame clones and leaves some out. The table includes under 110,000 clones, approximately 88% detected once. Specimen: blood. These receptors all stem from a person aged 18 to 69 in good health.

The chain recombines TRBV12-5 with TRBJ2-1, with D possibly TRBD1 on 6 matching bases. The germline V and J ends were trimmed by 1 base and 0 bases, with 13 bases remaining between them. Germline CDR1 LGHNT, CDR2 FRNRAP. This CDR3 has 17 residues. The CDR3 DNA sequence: TGTGCTAGTGGTTTGGAAACTCCAGGGGACTCCTACAATGAGCAGTTCTTC. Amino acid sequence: CASGLETPGDSYNEQFF. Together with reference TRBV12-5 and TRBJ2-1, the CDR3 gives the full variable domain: DARVTQTPRHKVTEMGQEVTMRCQPILGHNTVFWYRQTMMQGLELLAYFRNRAPLDDSGMPKDRFSAEMPDATLATLKIQPSEPRDSAVYFCASGLETPGDSYNEQFFGPGTRLTVL.

The CDR3 spells CASSGPRGSLSNTEAFF. The DNA of the CDR3 is TGTGCCAGCAGTGGTCCCAGGGGGTCTTTGAGCAACACTGAAGCTTTCTTT. The rearrangement uses TRBV6-1 and TRBJ1-1, with 7 bases matching TRBD1. Germline-derived CDR1 and CDR2 are MNHNS and SASEGT. The CDR3 is 17 residues long. V trimming: 4 bases; J trimming: 2 bases; junction bases outside the gene matches: 13.

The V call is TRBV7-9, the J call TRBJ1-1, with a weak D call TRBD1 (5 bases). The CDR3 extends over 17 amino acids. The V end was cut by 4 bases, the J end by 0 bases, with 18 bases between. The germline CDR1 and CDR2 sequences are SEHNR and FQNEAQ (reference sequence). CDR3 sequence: CASSSAWGGGLNTEAFF. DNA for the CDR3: TGTGCCAGCAGCTCCGCATGGGGTGGGGGTCTGAACACTGAAGCTTTCTTT.

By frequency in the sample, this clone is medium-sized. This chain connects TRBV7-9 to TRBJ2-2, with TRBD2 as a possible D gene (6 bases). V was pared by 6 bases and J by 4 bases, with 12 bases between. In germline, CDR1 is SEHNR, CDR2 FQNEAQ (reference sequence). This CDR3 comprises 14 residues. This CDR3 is CASRGAGFTGELFF. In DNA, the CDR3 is TGTGCCAGCAGGGGAGCGGGTTTCACCGGGGAGCTGTTTTTT.

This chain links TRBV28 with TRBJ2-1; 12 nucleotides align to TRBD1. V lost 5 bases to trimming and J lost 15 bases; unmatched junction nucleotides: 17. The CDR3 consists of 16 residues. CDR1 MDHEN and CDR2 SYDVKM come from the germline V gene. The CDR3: CASSTPPGQGASGAFF. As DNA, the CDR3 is TGTGCCAGCAGTACACCCCCGGGACAGGGGGCCTCAGGGGCGTTCTTC.

CDR3 nucleotide sequence: TGTGCCAGCAGCTTATACCCCGGGGAGCTGTTTTTT. Protein sequence: CASSLYPGELFF. This chain joins TRBV7-2 and TRBJ2-2; D gene unclear. There are 12 residues in the CDR3. Per germline, CDR1 SGHTA and CDR2 FQGNSA. Trimming stripped 2 bases from V and 6 bases from J, with 4 bases between.

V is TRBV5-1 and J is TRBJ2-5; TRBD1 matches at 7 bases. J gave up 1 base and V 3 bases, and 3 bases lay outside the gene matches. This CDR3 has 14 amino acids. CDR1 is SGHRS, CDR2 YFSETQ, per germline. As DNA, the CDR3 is TGCGCCAGCAGCTCACAGGGGATCCAAGAGACCCAGTACTTC. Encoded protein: CASSSQGIQETQYF.

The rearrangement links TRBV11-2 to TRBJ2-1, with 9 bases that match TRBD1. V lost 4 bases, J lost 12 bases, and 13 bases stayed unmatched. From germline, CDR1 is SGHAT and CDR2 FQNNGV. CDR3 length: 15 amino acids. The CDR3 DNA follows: TGTGCCAGCAGCTGGGGACAGGGAATTTCAGTCGGGCAGTTCTTC. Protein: CASSWGQGISVGQFF.

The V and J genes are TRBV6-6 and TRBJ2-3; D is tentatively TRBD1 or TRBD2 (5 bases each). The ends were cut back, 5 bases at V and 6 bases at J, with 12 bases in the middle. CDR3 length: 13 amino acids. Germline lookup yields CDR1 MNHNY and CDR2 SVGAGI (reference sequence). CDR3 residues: CASSTLGADTQYF. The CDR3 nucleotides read TGTGCCAGCAGTACACTAGGGGCCGATACGCAGTATTTT.

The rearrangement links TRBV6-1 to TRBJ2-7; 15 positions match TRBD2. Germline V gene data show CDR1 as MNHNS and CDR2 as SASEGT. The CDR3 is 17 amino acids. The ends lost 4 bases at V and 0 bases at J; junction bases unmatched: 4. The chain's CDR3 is CASSGGTSGRSSYEQYF. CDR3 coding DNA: TGTGCCAGCAGTGGAGGGACTAGCGGGAGGAGCTCCTACGAGCAGTACTTC.

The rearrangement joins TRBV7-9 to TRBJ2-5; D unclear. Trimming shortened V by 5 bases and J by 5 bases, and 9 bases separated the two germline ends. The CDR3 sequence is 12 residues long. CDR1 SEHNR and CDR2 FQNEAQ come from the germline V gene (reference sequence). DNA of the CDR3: TGTGCCAGCAGCCTGAGTTCCGAGACCCAGTACTTC. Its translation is CASSLSSETQYF.

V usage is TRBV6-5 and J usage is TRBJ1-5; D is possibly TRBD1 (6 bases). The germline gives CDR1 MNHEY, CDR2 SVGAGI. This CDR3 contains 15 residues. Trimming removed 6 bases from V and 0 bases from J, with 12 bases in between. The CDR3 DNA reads TGTGCCAGCAGCACTGGACAGTATAGCAATCAGCCCCAGCATTTT. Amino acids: CASSTGQYSNQPQHF.

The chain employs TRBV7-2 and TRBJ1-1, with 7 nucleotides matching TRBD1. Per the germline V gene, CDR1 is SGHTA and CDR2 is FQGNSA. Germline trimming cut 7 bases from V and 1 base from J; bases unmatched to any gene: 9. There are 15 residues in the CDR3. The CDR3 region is CASTPRGGGNTEAFF. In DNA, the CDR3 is TGTGCCAGCACGCCCAGGGGGGGAGGGAACACTGAAGCTTTCTTT.

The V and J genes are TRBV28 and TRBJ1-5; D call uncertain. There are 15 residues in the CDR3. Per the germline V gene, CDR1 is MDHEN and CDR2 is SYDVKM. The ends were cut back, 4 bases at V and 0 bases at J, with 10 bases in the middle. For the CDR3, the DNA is TGTGCCAGCAGTTCTTACAGAAATAGCAATCAGCCCCAGCATTTT. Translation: CASSSYRNSNQPQHF.

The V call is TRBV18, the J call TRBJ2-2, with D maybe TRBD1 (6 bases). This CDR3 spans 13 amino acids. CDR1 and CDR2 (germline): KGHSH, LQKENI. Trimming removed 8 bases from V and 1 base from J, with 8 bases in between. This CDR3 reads CASARGNTGELFF. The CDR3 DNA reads TGTGCCAGCGCCAGGGGGAACACCGGGGAGCTGTTTTTT.

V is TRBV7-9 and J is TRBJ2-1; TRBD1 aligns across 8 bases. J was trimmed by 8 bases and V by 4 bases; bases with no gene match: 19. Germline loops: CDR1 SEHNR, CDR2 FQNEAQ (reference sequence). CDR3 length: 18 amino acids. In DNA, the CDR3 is TGTGCCAGCAGCTCCACACCACAGGGGGTAATCCCTACATATGAGCAGTTCTTC. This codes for CASSSTPQGVIPTYEQFF.

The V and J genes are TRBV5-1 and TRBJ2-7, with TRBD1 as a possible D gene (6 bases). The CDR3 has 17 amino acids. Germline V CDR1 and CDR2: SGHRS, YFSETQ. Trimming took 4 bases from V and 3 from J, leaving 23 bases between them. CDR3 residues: CASSRNLDRTYHYEQYF. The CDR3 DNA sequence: TGCGCCAGCAGCCGCAACCTGGACAGAACCTATCACTACGAGCAGTACTTC.

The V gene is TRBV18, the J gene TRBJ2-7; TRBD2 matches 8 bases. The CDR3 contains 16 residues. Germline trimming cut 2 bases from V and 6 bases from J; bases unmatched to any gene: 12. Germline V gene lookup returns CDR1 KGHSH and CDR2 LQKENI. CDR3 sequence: CASSPIVTSGRREQYF. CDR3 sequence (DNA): TGTGCCAGCTCACCAATTGTTACTAGCGGTCGACGCGAGCAGTACTTC.

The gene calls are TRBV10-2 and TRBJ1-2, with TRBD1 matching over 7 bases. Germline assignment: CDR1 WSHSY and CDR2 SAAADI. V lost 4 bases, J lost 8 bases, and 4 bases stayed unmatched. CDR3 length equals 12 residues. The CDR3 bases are TGCGCCAGCAGTGCCGGACAGGAGGGCTACACCTTC. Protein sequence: CASSAGQEGYTF.

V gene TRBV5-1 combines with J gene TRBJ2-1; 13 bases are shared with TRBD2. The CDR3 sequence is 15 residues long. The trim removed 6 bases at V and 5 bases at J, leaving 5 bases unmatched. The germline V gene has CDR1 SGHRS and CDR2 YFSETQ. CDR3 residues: CASKGLAGVNNEQFF. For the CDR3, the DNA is TGCGCCAGCAAAGGACTAGCGGGGGTAAACAATGAGCAGTTCTTC.